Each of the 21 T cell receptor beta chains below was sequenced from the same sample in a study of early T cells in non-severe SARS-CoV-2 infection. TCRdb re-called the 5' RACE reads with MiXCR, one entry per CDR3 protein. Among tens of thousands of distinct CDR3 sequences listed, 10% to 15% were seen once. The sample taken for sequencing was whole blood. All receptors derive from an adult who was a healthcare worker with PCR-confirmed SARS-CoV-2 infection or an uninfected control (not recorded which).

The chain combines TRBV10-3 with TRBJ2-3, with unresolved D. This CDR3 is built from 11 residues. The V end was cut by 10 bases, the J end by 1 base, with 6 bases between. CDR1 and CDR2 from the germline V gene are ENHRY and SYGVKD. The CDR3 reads CATGGTDTQYF. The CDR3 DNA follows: TGTGCCACCGGAGGCACAGATACGCAGTATTTT.

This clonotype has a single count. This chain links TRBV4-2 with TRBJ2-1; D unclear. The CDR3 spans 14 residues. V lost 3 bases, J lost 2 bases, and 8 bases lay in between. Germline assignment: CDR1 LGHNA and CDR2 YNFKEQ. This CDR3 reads CASSHPGTYNEQFF. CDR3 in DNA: TGTGCCAGCAGCCACCCCGGCACCTACAATGAGCAGTTCTTC.

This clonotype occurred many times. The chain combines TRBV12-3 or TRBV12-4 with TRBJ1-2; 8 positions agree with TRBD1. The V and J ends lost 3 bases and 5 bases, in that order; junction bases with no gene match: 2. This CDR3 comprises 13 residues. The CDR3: CASSLTGDYGYTF. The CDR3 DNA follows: TGTGCCAGCAGTTTGACAGGGGATTATGGCTACACCTTC.

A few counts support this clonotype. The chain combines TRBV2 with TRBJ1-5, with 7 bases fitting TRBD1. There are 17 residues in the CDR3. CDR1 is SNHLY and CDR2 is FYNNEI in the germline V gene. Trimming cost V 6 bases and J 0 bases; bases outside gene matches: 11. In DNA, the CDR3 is TGTGCCAGCAGCCCGGGACAGCCTATATATAGCAATCAGCCCCAGCATTTT. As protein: CASSPGQPIYSNQPQHF.

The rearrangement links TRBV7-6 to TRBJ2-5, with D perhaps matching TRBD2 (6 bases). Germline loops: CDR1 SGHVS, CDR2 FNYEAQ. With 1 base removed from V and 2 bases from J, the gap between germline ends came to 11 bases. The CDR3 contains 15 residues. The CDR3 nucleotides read TGTGCCAGCAGCTTAGGGGTAGCGGTACAAGAGACCCAGTACTTC. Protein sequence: CASSLGVAVQETQYF.

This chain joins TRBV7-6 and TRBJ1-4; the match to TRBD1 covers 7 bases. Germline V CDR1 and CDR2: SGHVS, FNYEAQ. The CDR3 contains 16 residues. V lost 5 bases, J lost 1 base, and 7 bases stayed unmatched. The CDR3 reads CASSRNRGGTNEKLFF. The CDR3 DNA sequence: TGTGCCAGCAGCCGAAACAGGGGTGGAACTAATGAAAAACTGTTTTTT.

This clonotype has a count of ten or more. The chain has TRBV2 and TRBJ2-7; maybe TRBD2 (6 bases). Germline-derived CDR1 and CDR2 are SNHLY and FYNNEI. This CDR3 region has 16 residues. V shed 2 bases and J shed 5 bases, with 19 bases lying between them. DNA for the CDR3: TGTGCCAGCAGTGAACCCGGGAGTCCTTCCAGAGACGAGCAGTACTTC. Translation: CASSEPGSPSRDEQYF.

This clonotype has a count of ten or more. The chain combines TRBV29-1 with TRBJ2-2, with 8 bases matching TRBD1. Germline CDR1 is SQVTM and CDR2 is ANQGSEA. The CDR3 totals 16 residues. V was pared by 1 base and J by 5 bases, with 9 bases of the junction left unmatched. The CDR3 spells CSVEAWPGGRTGELFF. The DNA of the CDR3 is TGCAGCGTTGAAGCGTGGCCAGGGGGCCGGACCGGGGAGCTGTTTTTT.

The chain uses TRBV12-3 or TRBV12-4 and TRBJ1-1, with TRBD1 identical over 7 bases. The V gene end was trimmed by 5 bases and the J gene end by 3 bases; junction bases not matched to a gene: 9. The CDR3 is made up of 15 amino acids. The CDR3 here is CASSLNRGEYTEAFF. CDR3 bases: TGTGCCAGCAGTCTCAACAGGGGAGAGTACACTGAAGCTTTCTTT.

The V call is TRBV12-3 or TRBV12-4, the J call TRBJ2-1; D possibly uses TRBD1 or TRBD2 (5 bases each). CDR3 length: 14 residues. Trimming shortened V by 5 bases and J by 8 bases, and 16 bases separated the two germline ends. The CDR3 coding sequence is TGTGCCAGCAGTCTCACCTCGGGGCGCGATGAGCAGTTCTTC. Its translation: CASSLTSGRDEQFF.

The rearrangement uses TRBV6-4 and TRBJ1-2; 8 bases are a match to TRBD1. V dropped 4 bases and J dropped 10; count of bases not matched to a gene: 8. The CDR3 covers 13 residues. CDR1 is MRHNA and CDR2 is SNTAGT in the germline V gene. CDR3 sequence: CASSVSRTGPYTF. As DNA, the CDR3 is TGTGCCAGCAGTGTTTCACGGACAGGGCCCTACACCTTC.

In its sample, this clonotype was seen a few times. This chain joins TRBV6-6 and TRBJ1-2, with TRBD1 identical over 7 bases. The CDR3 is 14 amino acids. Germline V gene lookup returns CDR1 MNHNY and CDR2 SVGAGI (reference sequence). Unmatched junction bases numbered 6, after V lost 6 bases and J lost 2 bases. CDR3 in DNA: TGTGCCAGCAGCCGACAGGGAATGAACTATGGCTACACCTTC. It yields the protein CASSRQGMNYGYTF.

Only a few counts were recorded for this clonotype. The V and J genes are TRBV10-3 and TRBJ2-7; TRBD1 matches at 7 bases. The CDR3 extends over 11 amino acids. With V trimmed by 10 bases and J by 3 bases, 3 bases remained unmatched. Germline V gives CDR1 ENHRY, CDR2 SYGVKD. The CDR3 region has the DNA TGTGCCACCTCAGGGGGCTACGAGCAGTACTTC. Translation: CATSGGYEQYF.

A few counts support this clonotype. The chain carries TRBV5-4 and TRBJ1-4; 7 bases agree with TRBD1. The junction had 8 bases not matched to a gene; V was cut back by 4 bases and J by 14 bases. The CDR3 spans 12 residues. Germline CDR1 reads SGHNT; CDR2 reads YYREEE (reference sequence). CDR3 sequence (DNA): TGTGCCAGCAGCCTCGATTCGACAGGGCTGTTTTTT. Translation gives CASSLDSTGLFF.

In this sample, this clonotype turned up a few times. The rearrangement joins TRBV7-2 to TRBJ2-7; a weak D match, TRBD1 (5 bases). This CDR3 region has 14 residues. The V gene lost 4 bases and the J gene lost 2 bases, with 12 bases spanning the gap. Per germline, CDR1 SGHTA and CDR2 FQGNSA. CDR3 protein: CASSSRKGTYEQYF. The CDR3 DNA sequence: TGTGCCAGCAGCTCGCGGAAGGGGACCTACGAGCAGTACTTC.

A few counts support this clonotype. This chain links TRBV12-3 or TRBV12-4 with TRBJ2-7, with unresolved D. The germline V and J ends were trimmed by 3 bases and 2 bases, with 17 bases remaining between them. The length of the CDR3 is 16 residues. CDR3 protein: CASSLGRSASTYEQYF. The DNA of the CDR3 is TGTGCCAGCAGTTTGGGCAGGTCGGCCTCGACCTACGAGCAGTACTTC.

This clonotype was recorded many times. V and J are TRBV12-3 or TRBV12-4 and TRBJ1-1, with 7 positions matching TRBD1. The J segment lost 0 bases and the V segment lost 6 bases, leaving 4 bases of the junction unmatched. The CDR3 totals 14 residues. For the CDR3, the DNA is TGTGCCAGCAGCCAAGGACAGGTGAACACTGAAGCTTTCTTT. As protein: CASSQGQVNTEAFF.

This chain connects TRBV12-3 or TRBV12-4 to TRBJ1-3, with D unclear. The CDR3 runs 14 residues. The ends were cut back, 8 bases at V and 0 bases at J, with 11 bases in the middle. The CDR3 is CASEGGNSGNTIYF. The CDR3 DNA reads TGTGCCAGCGAGGGAGGGAACTCTGGAAACACCATATATTTT.

CDR3 amino acids: CASSLITKNTGELFF. The CDR3 nucleotides are TGTGCCAGCAGCTTAATCACAAAGAACACCGGGGAGCTGTTTTTT. The chain joins TRBV7-2 to TRBJ2-2; unclear D gene. This CDR3 comprises 15 residues. Trimming pared 2 bases from V and 1 base from J, leaving 8 bases between. Germline CDR1 and CDR2: SGHTA and FQGNSA.

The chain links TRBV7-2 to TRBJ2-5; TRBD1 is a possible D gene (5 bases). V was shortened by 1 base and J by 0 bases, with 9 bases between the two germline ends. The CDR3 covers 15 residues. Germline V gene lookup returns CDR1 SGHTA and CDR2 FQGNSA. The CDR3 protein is CASSLGRTYQETQYF. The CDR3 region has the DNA TGTGCCAGCAGCTTAGGACGGACATACCAAGAGACCCAGTACTTC.

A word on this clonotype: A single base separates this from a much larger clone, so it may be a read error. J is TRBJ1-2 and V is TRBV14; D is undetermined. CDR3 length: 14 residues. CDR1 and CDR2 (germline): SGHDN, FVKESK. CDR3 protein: CAGSQVLQLQGYTF. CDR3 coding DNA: TGTGCCGGCAGCCAAGTTTTACAACTACAAGGCTACACCTTC. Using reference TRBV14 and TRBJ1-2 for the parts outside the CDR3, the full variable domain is EAGVTQFPSHSVIEKGQTVTLRCDPISGHDNLYWYRRVMGKEIKFLLHFVKESKQDESGMPNNRFLAERTGGTYSTLKVQPAELEDSGVYFCAGSQVLQLQGYTFGSGTRLTVV.